This T cell receptor (beta chain) was obtained from a study of shared clonotypes between healthy human individuals. Study in general: Per donor, three plates held CD4 naive cells, three held CD4 memory, two held CD8 naive and one held CD8 memory. Study findings and constraints: The study's rarefaction showed incomplete sorted-subset sequencing despite large depth.

In this sample, this clone turned up a few times. Its antigen remains unknown. Germline V gene sequence: CDR1 SGHAT, CDR2 FQNNGV. V was trimmed by 6 bases and J by 2 bases, leaving 13 bases between them. CDR3 length equals 14 residues. The study ran the assay at deep level. TCRdb keeps only in-frame clones here, not all; method: immunoSEQ multiplex PCR. The repertoire holds 550,000 to 700,000 clones, approximately 73% seen once, with 1.5% to 2% in the top ten. Sequences were obtained from memory CD4+ T cells sorted from blood. Subset specified: CD45RA-negative fraction. The receptor was derived from a woman younger than 45 in good health. The chain employs TRBV11-2 and TRBJ1-2; possibly TRBD1 for D (5 bases). The CDR3 bases are TGTGCCAGCAGGGTCGCGGGGGACAACTATGGCTACACCTTC. It codes for CASRVAGDNYGYTF.